The entry below gives a single T cell receptor beta chain sequence along with its context. This receptor's antigen is unknown. Base qualities are missing; no much larger clone stands one base away. According to the study, the label for this sample's treatment or condition signals: live attenuated yellow fever vaccine strain. Two biological replicates of bulk PBMCs were collected at each blood-draw timepoint. A standard Ficoll-Paque protocol was used to isolate PBMCs from peripheral blood. TriZol was used to extract RNA from bulk PBMCs, CD4 and CD8 fractions, and dextramer-positive and dextramer-negative fractions. The data were obtained in a study of T cells after yellow fever vaccination (dated by TCRdb to about 2019). General notes on the study: The SMART-Seq v4 Ultra Low Input RNA kit was used to prepare libraries from fractions with low cell numbers. Two healthy male donors made up the cohort, one aged 18 to 30 years and the other aged 30 to 40 years. To follow T-cell clones before and after both primary and booster YFV17D yellow fever vaccination, bulk TCR alpha and beta repertoires underwent longitudinal sequencing. Blood samples were taken at several timepoints before and after primary and secondary immunization, and bulk PBMC replicates and cell subsets were isolated. Overall study results and their limits: Computational filtering was required because FACS-sorted repertoires could contain abundant contaminating clonotypes from the bulk population. A small fraction of clonotypes appeared in both the CD4 and CD8 compartments, likely as a result of convergent recombination. Compared with the primary T-cell response, the secondary T-cell response was faster but weaker, reaching its peak on day 5 rather than on day 15. Most clones expanded after primary vaccination were re-detected after the booster (about 95% of CD4 and 80% to 90% of CD8), suggesting broad memory maintenance. Because the study included only a couple of donors, the extent to which the findings can be generalized is limited.

TCR cDNA was synthesized by 5'RACE template switching, which introduced a universal primer site and unique molecular identifiers. Priming of cDNA synthesis was performed from both the TCR alpha and TCR beta constant segments. Library amplification used two PCR steps, and the second PCR step added sample barcodes and sequencing adapters. Sequencing of libraries was done on Illumina HiSeq 2500 (2x100 bp) or NovaSeq (2x150 bp). The source study handled its data this way. Demultiplexing of reads and collapsing into UMI consensus sequences were performed with MIGEC, and V(D)J alignment was carried out with MiXCR. Vaccine-responding clonotypes were defined with edgeR using replicate PBMC samples, requiring FDR below 0.01 and a log2 fold change above 5 up to day 15. CD4 or CD8 identity was assigned to each bulk clonotype according to whether the clonotype was present at higher abundance in the sequenced CD4 repertoire or the sequenced CD8 repertoire. TCRdb reprocessed the public reads (quality trimming at Q25 with fastp, clone calling with MiXCR) and kept in-frame beta chains. Identical CDR3 protein sequences are pooled into one entry, listed with their most common genes and DNA. The V and J calls here are based on TCRdb, not the publication. This sample has around 600,000 distinct CDR3 sequences in its table, and 9% to 15% of those were observed once. Under 15% of the sample is held by the ten biggest clonotypes.

CDR1 and CDR2 were assigned from the germline V gene (reference sequence) as MNHNY and SVGAGI. Trimming at the junction amounts to 9 bases on V and 8 bases on J, and the germline ends lie 10 bases apart. The CDR3 starts with the cysteine, ends with the phenylalanine, and has 11 residues. Only the CDR3 portion is preserved as DNA: 33 bases, with reading frame beginning at the first base. This chain is built from TRBV6-6 and TRBJ2-2, with the D segment identity uncertain. The specimen was PBMCs, collected on the day of the yellow fever booster vaccination. The receptor's source is a man aged 30 to 39 who received the YFV17D yellow fever vaccine. The CDR3 region has the sequence CARALRGELFF. The DNA is as follows: TGTGCCAGAGCGCTCAGGGGGGAGCTGTTTTTT.